Listed below are T cell receptor beta chains from one sample, sequenced in a study of Ad26.COV2.S vaccination and SARS-CoV-2 variants. This table comes from immunoSEQ multiplex PCR, and its TCRdb copy is limited to in-frame clones, with some not included. The table lists roughly 380,000 clones, roughly 85% of them singletons. The material sequenced was peripheral blood, taken in a trial of Ad26.COV2.S vaccine versus placebo. Every receptor here comes from a person between 18 and 60 years old who received the Ad26.COV2.S COVID-19 vaccine or a placebo. The CDR3 runs from the conserved cysteine through the conserved F or W. The order of the fields is CDR3 DNA, CDR3 protein, V gene, clone size, J gene, D gene. D genes are given only for firm matches. Expanded clones are given a class, and other clones once, few, many or no size at all.

cdr3_nt: TGCGCCAGCAGCCAAGGGACTAGCAGCCAAGAGACCCAGTACTTC; cdr3_aa: CASSQGTSSQETQYF; v_call: TRBV4-1; clone_size: .; j_call: TRBJ2-5; d_call: TRBD2
cdr3_nt: TGTGCCATCAGTGATTCGCAGGGGGCAGGGAACACCGGGGAGCTGTTTTTT; cdr3_aa: CAISDSQGAGNTGELFF; v_call: TRBV10-3; clone_size: .; j_call: TRBJ2-2; d_call: TRBD1
cdr3_nt: TGTGCCAGTAGTAGGACTAGCGGGAGGGAAAATGAGCAGTTCTTC; cdr3_aa: CASSRTSGRENEQFF; v_call: TRBV19; clone_size: .; j_call: TRBJ2-1; d_call: TRBD2
cdr3_nt: TGTGCCAGCAGCCAAGCTGTAGGAGGCACAGATACGCAGTATTTT; cdr3_aa: CASSQAVGGTDTQYF; v_call: TRBV3-1/TRBV3-2; clone_size: .; j_call: TRBJ2-3; d_call: .
cdr3_nt: TGTGCCAGCAGCCCGACGTACGGGTCGGAAGCTTTCTTT; cdr3_aa: CASSPTYGSEAFF; v_call: TRBV7-7; clone_size: .; j_call: TRBJ1-1; d_call: .
cdr3_nt: TGTGCCAGCAGTCAACGGGCCGCGGACACTGAAGCTTTCTTT; cdr3_aa: CASSQRAADTEAFF; v_call: TRBV6-5; clone_size: few; j_call: TRBJ1-1; d_call: .
cdr3_nt: TGTGCCAGCAGCTACAGGTTCGATGAAAAACTGTTTTTT; cdr3_aa: CASSYRFDEKLFF; v_call: TRBV27; clone_size: .; j_call: TRBJ1-4; d_call: .
cdr3_nt: TGTGCCAGCAGTTACTCGGCGCAGATCACAGATACGCAGTATTTT; cdr3_aa: CASSYSAQITDTQYF; v_call: TRBV6-5; clone_size: few; j_call: TRBJ2-3; d_call: .
cdr3_nt: TGTGCCATCAGTGAGTCCTTGCAGGGCATCGACGAGCAGTACTTC; cdr3_aa: CAISESLQGIDEQYF; v_call: TRBV10-3; clone_size: .; j_call: TRBJ2-7; d_call: .
cdr3_nt: TGTGCCAGCAGGACGGGACTGAACCTTGGCGAGCAGTACTTC; cdr3_aa: CASRTGLNLGEQYF; v_call: TRBV6-5; clone_size: .; j_call: TRBJ2-7; d_call: .
cdr3_nt: TGTGCCAGCAGCCCCAGGGAGGACTATGGCTACACCTTC; cdr3_aa: CASSPREDYGYTF; v_call: TRBV28; clone_size: once; j_call: TRBJ1-2; d_call: .
cdr3_nt: TGTGCCAGCAGCGTCCGGGACAGGGGTCGGGACGAGCAGTACTTC; cdr3_aa: CASSVRDRGRDEQYF; v_call: TRBV4-2; clone_size: .; j_call: TRBJ2-7; d_call: TRBD1
cdr3_nt: TGTGCCAGCAGTCAACGGGGGGTGAACACTGAAGCTTTCTTT; cdr3_aa: CASSQRGVNTEAFF; v_call: TRBV6-5; clone_size: .; j_call: TRBJ1-1; d_call: .
cdr3_nt: TGTGCCAGCAGTATCCGAGGGGTTGAGGGCTACACCTTC; cdr3_aa: CASSIRGVEGYTF; v_call: TRBV27; clone_size: .; j_call: TRBJ1-2; d_call: .
cdr3_nt: TGTGCCAGCAGCTCTTACGGGGCCAACTATGGCTACACCTTC; cdr3_aa: CASSSYGANYGYTF; v_call: TRBV7-9; clone_size: few; j_call: TRBJ1-2; d_call: .
cdr3_nt: TGTGCCAGCAGCGTAGCTAGGGGGACAGGGAACTATGGCTACACCTTC; cdr3_aa: CASSVARGTGNYGYTF; v_call: TRBV9; clone_size: .; j_call: TRBJ1-2; d_call: TRBD1
cdr3_nt: TGTGCCAGCAGTACCTCAGATACGCAGTATTTT; cdr3_aa: CASSTSDTQYF; v_call: TRBV12-3/TRBV12-4; clone_size: .; j_call: TRBJ2-3; d_call: .
cdr3_nt: TGTGCCAGCAGCTTTCTTGGTCGAGGGCCGGGATCCTACAATGAGCAGTTCTTC; cdr3_aa: CASSFLGRGPGSYNEQFF; v_call: TRBV5-8; clone_size: .; j_call: TRBJ2-1; d_call: .
cdr3_nt: TGTGCCAGCTATAGGAGCGGGGGGATTGAGCAGTTCTTC; cdr3_aa: CASYRSGGIEQFF; v_call: TRBV6-5; clone_size: .; j_call: TRBJ2-1; d_call: TRBD2
cdr3_nt: TGTGCTAGTGGTTTGGGGAGCGGACAGGGAGGAGGCTACACCTTC; cdr3_aa: CASGLGSGQGGGYTF; v_call: TRBV12-5; clone_size: .; j_call: TRBJ1-2; d_call: TRBD1
cdr3_nt: TGTGCCAGTAGTATCCTTAGCGGGGGCCCCTTTAATGAGCAGTTCTTC; cdr3_aa: CASSILSGGPFNEQFF; v_call: TRBV19; clone_size: .; j_call: TRBJ2-1; d_call: TRBD2
cdr3_nt: TGCGCCAGCAGCCCTTTGGGGACAGGGGGCGATGGCTACACCTTC; cdr3_aa: CASSPLGTGGDGYTF; v_call: TRBV4-1; clone_size: .; j_call: TRBJ1-2; d_call: TRBD1
cdr3_nt: TGTGCCAGCAGCTTAATCCGGGGGGCCGGGGAGCTGTTTTTT; cdr3_aa: CASSLIRGAGELFF; v_call: TRBV11-2; clone_size: .; j_call: TRBJ2-2; d_call: TRBD2
cdr3_nt: TGCGCCAGCAGCCAAGAGGGGCCGGACTCCTCCTATAATTCACCCCTCCACTTT; cdr3_aa: CASSQEGPDSSYNSPLHF; v_call: TRBV4-3; clone_size: few; j_call: TRBJ1-6; d_call: .
cdr3_nt: TGTGCCAGCAGCTTCCTCGGAAACTTCAATAACTACGAGCAGTACTTC; cdr3_aa: CASSFLGNFNNYEQYF; v_call: TRBV7-2; clone_size: once; j_call: TRBJ2-7; d_call: .
cdr3_nt: TGTGCCACCAGCAGAGTTGAGGCCACGAACACTGAAGCTTTCTTT; cdr3_aa: CATSRVEATNTEAFF; v_call: TRBV15; clone_size: .; j_call: TRBJ1-1; d_call: .
cdr3_nt: TGTGCCAGCAGCGTTACGGGGGGGCCACAATACGAGCAGTACTTC; cdr3_aa: CASSVTGGPQYEQYF; v_call: TRBV9; clone_size: .; j_call: TRBJ2-7; d_call: TRBD2
cdr3_nt: TGTGCCAGCATAGAGCGGGAGGGCTTCGAGCAGTACTTC; cdr3_aa: CASIEREGFEQYF; v_call: TRBV2; clone_size: .; j_call: TRBJ2-7; d_call: TRBD2
cdr3_nt: TGTGCCAGCAGCTCAGGGCCTACGTTAGCAACGAACATTCAGTACTTC; cdr3_aa: CASSSGPTLATNIQYF; v_call: TRBV7-9; clone_size: .; j_call: TRBJ2-4; d_call: .
cdr3_nt: TGTGCCAGCACCGCCGACAGATCCTACGAGCAGTACTTC; cdr3_aa: CASTADRSYEQYF; v_call: TRBV7-2; clone_size: .; j_call: TRBJ2-7; d_call: .
cdr3_nt: TGTGCCAGCAGTCCAACGCGGGGTTTGAACACCGGGGAGCTGTTTTTT; cdr3_aa: CASSPTRGLNTGELFF; v_call: TRBV2; clone_size: .; j_call: TRBJ2-2; d_call: .
cdr3_nt: TGCGCCAGCAGTGAGCCCCCCAAGGCCAATGAGCAGTTCTTC; cdr3_aa: CASSEPPKANEQFF; v_call: TRBV10-1; clone_size: once; j_call: TRBJ2-1; d_call: .
cdr3_nt: TGTGCCAGCAGCCAGCGGGGGGCGAAGACCCAGTACTTC; cdr3_aa: CASSQRGAKTQYF; v_call: TRBV3-1/TRBV3-2; clone_size: .; j_call: TRBJ2-5; d_call: TRBD2
cdr3_nt: TGTGCCAGCAACCCTAGCGGGGGAGTGCAAGAGACCCAGTACTTC; cdr3_aa: CASNPSGGVQETQYF; v_call: TRBV18; clone_size: .; j_call: TRBJ2-5; d_call: TRBD2
cdr3_nt: TGCAGCGGGGGGGACGTCGGTTACGTCTATGGCTACACCTTC; cdr3_aa: CSGGDVGYVYGYTF; v_call: TRBV29-1; clone_size: .; j_call: TRBJ1-2; d_call: .
cdr3_nt: TGCGCCAGCAGCCAAGTACTAGCGGAGTCCTACGAGCAGTACTTC; cdr3_aa: CASSQVLAESYEQYF; v_call: TRBV4-3; clone_size: .; j_call: TRBJ2-7; d_call: TRBD2
cdr3_nt: TGTGCCAGCAGTTACTCGAATGGGGCCACGATCGATACGCAGTATTTT; cdr3_aa: CASSYSNGATIDTQYF; v_call: TRBV6-2/TRBV6-3; clone_size: once; j_call: TRBJ2-3; d_call: .
cdr3_nt: TGCGCCAGCAGCCCAGACGCGAGGGAGGAAGAGTTCTTC; cdr3_aa: CASSPDAREEEFF; v_call: TRBV4-1; clone_size: .; j_call: TRBJ2-1; d_call: .